This TCR beta chain was captured by sequencing in a study of regulatory T cells in long-lasting Graves disease. Findings of the study overall: New patients shared over 800 public clonotypes, fewer than the 2,500 to 3,500 shared by persistent patients.

Researchers made TCR beta libraries by using iRepertoire HTBI primers and running Arm-PCR on CDR3 regions. One entry per CDR3 protein, called by TCRdb with MiXCR from the multiplex PCR reads. In the table there are 250,000 or so distinct CDR3 sequences, 15% to 20% of which are singletons. Time point described: newly diagnosed GD, antithyroid drugs for less than 3 months. Following extraction of RNA from PBMCs, that RNA was used to make the TCR library. This clonotype was detected ten times or more. Its specificity is not known. Trimming cost V 4 bases and J 0 bases, with 10 bases left between them. The length of the CDR3 is 14 residues. Germline V gene lookup returns CDR1 SGHDN and CDR2 FVKESK. A further study also used this sample, focusing on T cells in Graves' hyperthyroidism and ophthalmopathy.

V and J are TRBV14 and TRBJ2-7, with D tentatively TRBD1 (6 bases). Source: peripheral blood mononuclear cells (PBMCs), taken at new diagnosis, from a patient treated with antithyroid drugs. This receptor was obtained from a woman aged 25 to 45 with Graves disease. The CDR3 sequence is CASSRQQGSYEQYF. The CDR3 coding sequence is TGTGCCAGCAGCCGGCAACAGGGCTCCTACGAGCAGTACTTC.